The entry that follows covers one TCR beta chain sequence. The sample belongs to a study of shared clonotypes between healthy human individuals. This CDR3 has 19 amino acids. The V and J ends lost 1 base and 0 bases respectively, with 21 bases between them. Looked up from germline, CDR1 is SGHAT and CDR2 is FQNNGV. Some clones are missing from TCRdb's copy, which holds only in-frame ones; the method was immunoSEQ multiplex PCR. This sample carries 2 million to 2.5 million clones, roughly 93% of them seen once, and the ten largest clones take 0.3% to 0.4%. Sequenced material: naive CD4+ T cells from PBMCs. This sample's subset: CD45RA+ positively selected. The source of this sequence is a man between 18 and 35 years old in good health. Some clones in this sample may be carry-over from other donors' samples. V gene TRBV11-2 combines with J gene TRBJ1-1, with D uncertain. The CDR3 coding sequence is TGTGCCAGCAGCTTAGCCGGTCGAGTAGAGAGGCCCATGAACACTGAAGCTTTCTTT. This gives the protein CASSLAGRVERPMNTEAFF.